The entry below describes one TCR beta chain. The data belong to a study of blood T cells in healthy people across ages. Alongside a J-beta primer mix, a sample-barcoded 5' primer served in a second PCR lasting about 7 to 12 cycles. Each cDNA molecule received a tag from a template-switch adaptor that had 12 random nucleotides. Each sample provided no less than 2.5 million CDR3-containing paired-end reads. MiXCR, run by TCRdb on the 5' RACE reads, gives a single entry per CDR3 protein. The table includes 550,000 to 600,000 distinct CDR3 sequences, 40% to 55% detected once. This CDR3 contains 14 residues. V was clipped by 4 bases and J by 4 bases; unmatched bases: 3. The V gene's germline CDR1 is SGHTA and CDR2 FQGNSA. Whenever a sample was processed, at least 7 million PBMCs were isolated. Every sample gave at least 5.5 micrograms of total RNA when it was extracted.

The genes are TRBV7-2 and TRBJ2-1; the match to TRBD2 covers 8 bases. The receptor was derived from a man aged 80 or over in good health. The specimen sequenced was blood. This chain's CDR3 is CASSWGGGYNEQFF. The CDR3 coding sequence is TGTGCCAGCAGCTGGGGCGGGGGGTACAATGAGCAGTTCTTC.